The rows below give T cell receptor beta chains drawn from one sample of a study of T cell responses to AZD1222 COVID-19 vaccine. The assay was immunoSEQ multiplex PCR, and TCRdb's table has in-frame clones only and misses some. Of about 94,000 clones in the sample, around 84% are singletons; the top ten hold 4.5%. Sequences were derived from peripheral blood, sampled 28 days after the second AZD1222 dose. These TCRs come from an adult who received the AZD1222 COVID-19 vaccine. The CDR3 runs from the conserved cysteine through the conserved F or W. D genes are given only for firm matches. Size values are once, few and many counts, or a class for expanded clones, and some rows have none.

v_gene	abundance	d_gene	j_gene	CDR3nt	CDR3aa
TRBV6-6	once	-	TRBJ2-2	TGTGCCAGCAGTTGGGGGATAGCGAGAGTCACCGGGGAGCTGTTTTTT	CASSWGIARVTGELFF
TRBV5-1	few	-	TRBJ1-1	TGCGCCAGCAGCGCCGGGAGCTTAATGAACACTGAAGCTTTCTTT	CASSAGSLMNTEAFF
TRBV2	-	-	TRBJ2-6	TGTGCCAGCAGTGCCTACTCTGGGGCCAACGTCCTGACTTTC	CASSAYSGANVLTF
TRBV7-9	few	-	TRBJ2-7	TGTGCCAGCAGCCAGGCCCCGGTTGGGGAGCAGTACTTC	CASSQAPVGEQYF
TRBV5-4	-	-	TRBJ2-7	TGTGCCAGCAGCTTGTTCGGGGCCGGAGAGCAGTACTTC	CASSLFGAGEQYF
TRBV19	-	-	TRBJ1-1	TGTGCCAGTAGTATAATGAGGCGAAACACTGAAGCTTTCTTT	CASSIMRRNTEAFF
TRBV7-2	-	TRBD2	TRBJ2-3	TGTGCCAGCAGCTCCACTCTAGCGGGAGGCCAGAAGACAGATACGCAGTATTTT	CASSSTLAGGQKTDTQYF
TRBV9	-	-	TRBJ2-6	TGTGCCAGCAGCGGGTATTCCACTCTCTCTGACTCTGGGGCCAACGTCCTGACTTTC	CASSGYSTLSDSGANVLTF
TRBV9	-	-	TRBJ2-1	TGTGCCAGCAGCGTAGCTTATGGTGAGCAGTTCTTC	CASSVAYGEQFF
TRBV3-1/TRBV3-2	-	-	TRBJ1-1	TGTGCCAGCAGCCAAGAGACTGTTAATCGAGCTTTCTTT	CASSQETVNRAFF
TRBV5-4	few	-	TRBJ1-3	TGTGCCAGCAGCAATGACAGGACGCGCTCTGGAAACACCATATATTTT	CASSNDRTRSGNTIYF
TRBV11-2	few	TRBD2	TRBJ2-1	TGTGCCAGCAGCTTAAGGAACAGCGGGGATGAGCAGTTCTTC	CASSLRNSGDEQFF
TRBV10-3	few	-	TRBJ2-1	TGTGCCATCAGTCCGGGCGGTTTTTCGGACAGACGGAATGAGCAGTTCTTC	CAISPGGFSDRRNEQFF
TRBV2	-	-	TRBJ1-6	TGTGCCAGCAGCGGGGTCCAGGTGTATAATTCACCCCTCCACTTT	CASSGVQVYNSPLHF
TRBV11-2	once	-	TRBJ2-5	TGTGCCAGCAGCCCCCGGGAGGGGGCGGGTGAGACCCAGTACTTC	CASSPREGAGETQYF
TRBV28	few	-	TRBJ1-1	TGTGCCAGCAGGGGGACTCAAGGGAGCACTGAAGCTTTCTTT	CASRGTQGSTEAFF
TRBV19	-	-	TRBJ2-1	TGTGCCAGTAGTCCGCTTGGCTCTTACAATGAGCAGTTCTTC	CASSPLGSYNEQFF
TRBV19	-	-	TRBJ1-1	TGTGCCAGTAGCCCAGACGGGGAAGGAACTGAAGCTTTCTTT	CASSPDGEGTEAFF
TRBV3-1/TRBV3-2	-	TRBD1	TRBJ1-2	TGTGCCAGCAGCCGGACAGGGTCTGACTATGGCTACACCTTC	CASSRTGSDYGYTF